This T cell receptor beta chain was recovered during a study of shared clonotypes between healthy human individuals (dated by TCRdb to between 2020 and 2021). Looking at the study overall: The cohort included three men and a couple of women between 18 and 49 years of age. Each donor's leukapheresis produced roughly between about 0.8 and 10 billion PBMCs. To increase sequencing depth and limit assay-specific biases, different laboratories used diverse techniques to prepare libraries and sequence TCR repertoires. Blood TCR repertoires of a handful of healthy adults were deeply sequenced to estimate repertoire size and the extent of clonotype sharing between individuals. Per donor, three plates each were used for CD4 naive and CD4 memory, two for CD8 naive, and one for CD8 memory.

CD8 naive samples were obtained by positive selection for CCR7 among CD45RO-negative cells, yielding a CD45RA+CCR7+ population from which TemRA cells were excluded. The donors were healthy, HIV-negative adults who had no recently reported acute infections or vaccinations. Every donor was a Caucasian adult residing in Nashville, Tennessee, USA. Blood was obtained by leukapheresis, after which PBMCs were separated by Ficoll-Histopaque density gradient centrifugation and cryopreserved in liquid nitrogen vapor phase. Purity and quantity of every magnetically sorted T cell population were checked by analytical flow cytometry. From each sorted fraction, genomic DNA was isolated and quantified by UV absorbance on a Nanodrop 2000c. In the germline V gene (reference sequence), CDR1 corresponds to SEHNR and CDR2 to FQNEAQ. The junction carries 10 bases between V and J, which are trimmed by 1 base and 6 bases respectively. The CDR3 sequence holds 15 residues, the cysteine and phenylalanine included. The sequence is cut down to CDR3 DNA, 45 bases in frame from base 1.

The study at large found these results: Higher generation probabilities were observed for clonotypes shared by all four sorted-subset donors than for non-shared clonotypes. Incomplete sequencing was indicated by rarefaction of sorted-subset datasets, despite the large sequencing depth. Because the study included a small number of donors, the genetic and exposure-history diversity represented was limited. Pairwise subsampling indicated that sequencing depth was expected to affect the degree of clonotype sharing among donors. Sampling was restricted to blood, and TCR repertoires in tissue are likely to differ from TCR repertoires in blood. When several donors were compared, the shared fraction of clonotypes was around 5.1% for naive CD4, around 4% for naive CD8, roughly 2.3% for memory CD4, and around 0.37% for memory CD8. Naive subsets generally had larger estimated clonotype richness than memory subsets.

On this clone itself: Its binding antigen is unknown. No base qualities exist here, and no much larger clone lies one base off it.

TCR CDR3 regions were amplified from genomic DNA by multiplex PCR using the deep immunoSEQ assay. Extracted genomic DNA from each cell subset was spread evenly across all wells of several immunoSEQ 96-well plates, with each plate serving as a replicate. For sorted subsets, approximately 200 ng of genomic DNA, equivalent to roughly 30,000 T cell genomes, went into each replicate PCR. Purified libraries were quantified with a Qubit 3.0 fluorometer, sized on a Bioanalyzer 2100, and re-quantified with the KAPA Library Quantification kit. Each immunoSEQ 96-well plate was sequenced on its own single-read 150-cycle Illumina NextSeq 550 flow cell. In the source study's methods: Because the immunoSEQ output included only junctional sequences and no quality scores, the filtering could not be the same as the filtering used for full-length reads. To assign V/J genes and CDR3, sequences were annotated using PyIR, a Python wrapper for IgBLAST v1.9, with IMGT germline references. Reads with weak V/J assignments (E-value above 1e-6), missing CDR3, stop codons, out-of-frame junctions, or ambiguous translated residues were removed. A V3J clonotype was defined by an identical inferred V gene, J gene, and CDR3 amino acid sequence. The percentage overlap between two repertoires was calculated by dividing the number of shared unique clonotypes by the size of the smaller repertoire. Three approaches were used to assess repertoire richness: RTK rarefaction, the Chao1 estimator, and Recon v2.1 estimates of unobserved clonotypes. Generation probabilities for all TCRbeta clonotypes obtained by the gDNA method from a handful of donors were computed using OLGA. TCRdb's version of the immuneACCESS table is confined to in-frame rearrangements and falls short of the full clone set. An unresolved V gene accounts for under half of the shortfall where checked; the remainder is of unknown origin. V and J calls plus clone size are reproduced from that table; the DNA served to infer D and trimming. This sample gives about 1,900,000 clones in total; roughly 94% of them show up just once. The ten top clones hold 0.9% to 1.5% of the sample.

Sequencing used naive CD8+ T cells sorted from blood. What this sample's cell subset or site label stands for: CD45RA+CCR7+. This sequence uses TRBV7-9 and TRBJ1-6; no D gene is confidently identified. This TCR was sampled from a young man in good health. This receptor has the CDR3 CASSLVGEPNSPLHF. The nucleotide sequence is given as TGTGCCAGCAGCTTAGTTGGGGAACCTAATTCACCCCTCCACTTT.